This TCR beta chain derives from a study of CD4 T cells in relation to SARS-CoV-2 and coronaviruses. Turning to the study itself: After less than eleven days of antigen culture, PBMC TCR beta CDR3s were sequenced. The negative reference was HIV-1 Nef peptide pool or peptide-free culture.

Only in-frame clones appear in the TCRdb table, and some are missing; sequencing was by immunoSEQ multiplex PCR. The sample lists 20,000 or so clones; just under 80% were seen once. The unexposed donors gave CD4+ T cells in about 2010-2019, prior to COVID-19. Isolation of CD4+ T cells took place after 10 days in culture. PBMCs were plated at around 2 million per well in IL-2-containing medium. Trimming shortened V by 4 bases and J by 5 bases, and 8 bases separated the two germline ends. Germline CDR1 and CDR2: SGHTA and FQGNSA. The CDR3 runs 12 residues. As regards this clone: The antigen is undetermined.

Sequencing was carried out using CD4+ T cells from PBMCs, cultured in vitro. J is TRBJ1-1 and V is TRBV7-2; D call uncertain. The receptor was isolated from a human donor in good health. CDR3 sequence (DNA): TGTGCCAGCAGCTCACGACGGACTGAAGCTTTCTTT. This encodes CASSSRRTEAFF. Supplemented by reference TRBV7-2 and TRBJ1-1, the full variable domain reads GAGVSQSPSNKVTEKGKDVELRCDPISGHTALYWYRQSLGQGLEFLIYFQGNSAPDKSGLPSDRFSAERTGGSVSTLTIQRTQQEDSAVYLCASSSRRTEAFFGQGTRLTVV.